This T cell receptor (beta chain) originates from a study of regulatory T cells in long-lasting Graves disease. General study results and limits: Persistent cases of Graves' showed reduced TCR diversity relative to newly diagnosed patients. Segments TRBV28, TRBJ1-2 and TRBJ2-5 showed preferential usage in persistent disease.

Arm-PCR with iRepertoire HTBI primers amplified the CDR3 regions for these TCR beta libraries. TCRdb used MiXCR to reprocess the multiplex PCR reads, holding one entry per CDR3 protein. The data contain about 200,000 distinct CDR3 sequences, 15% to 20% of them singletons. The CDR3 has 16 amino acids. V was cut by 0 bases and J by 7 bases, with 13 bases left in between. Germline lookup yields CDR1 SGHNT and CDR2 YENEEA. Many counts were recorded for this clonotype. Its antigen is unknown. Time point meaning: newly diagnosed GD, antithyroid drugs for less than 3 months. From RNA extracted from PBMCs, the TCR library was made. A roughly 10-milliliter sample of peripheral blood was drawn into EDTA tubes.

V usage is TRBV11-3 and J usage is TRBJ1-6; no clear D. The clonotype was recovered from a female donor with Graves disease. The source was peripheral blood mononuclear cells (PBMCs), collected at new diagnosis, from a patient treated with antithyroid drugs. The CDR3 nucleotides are TGTGCCAGCAGCTTAGATTCCACACTCAGGAATTCACCCCTCCACTTT. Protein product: CASSLDSTLRNSPLHF.